This TCR beta chain was recovered during a study of neoadjuvant anti-PD-1 for oral cavity cancer. V lost 1 base and J lost 2, with 8 bases in between. Germline V gives CDR1 SEHNR, CDR2 FQNEAQ (reference sequence). The CDR3 loop spans 14 amino acids. Using immunoSEQ multiplex PCR, the repertoire was profiled, and TCRdb retains in-frame clones only, with some absent. The repertoire consists of tens of thousands of clones, with 35% to 50% occurring once and the leading ten covering around 40%. Time point indicated: after neoadjuvant nivolumab, at surgical resection. In this sample, this clone turned up many times.

V is TRBV7-9 and J is TRBJ1-1; D gene ambiguous. The sample here was tumor tissue, taken after nivolumab (anti-PD-1) treatment. The clonotype originates from a person aged 35 to 85 with oral cavity squamous cell carcinoma. CDR3 region: CASSLEFYNTEAFF. CDR3 DNA: TGTGCCAGCAGCTTAGAGTTCTATAACACTGAAGCTTTCTTT.